What follows are 26 T cell receptor beta chains derived from one specimen sequenced in a study of blood T cells in healthy people across ages. The authors ran a second PCR of roughly 6 to 11 cycles using a sample-barcoded 5' primer and a J-beta primer mix. A single record per CDR3 protein comes from TCRdb applying MiXCR to the 5' RACE reads. The sample yields roughly 650,000 distinct CDR3 sequences, about 30% seen once. The specimen was blood. The receptors were gathered from a woman older than 75 in good health.

V and J are TRBV29-1 and TRBJ2-1, with D possibly being TRBD2 (5 bases). Germline values: CDR1 SQVTM, CDR2 ANQGSEA. The CDR3 is 13 amino acids. Trimming shortened V by 3 bases and J by 9 bases, and 15 bases separated the two germline ends. CDR3 sequence: CSVDRGRIGEQFF. In DNA form, the CDR3 reads TGCAGCGTTGATCGGGGAAGGATCGGTGAGCAGTTCTTC.

This clonotype was recorded a few times. The chain has TRBV27 and TRBJ1-4; 7 bases are shared with TRBD1. This CDR3 contains 16 residues. V trimming: 4 bases; J trimming: 4 bases; junction bases outside the gene matches: 9. The germline V gene has CDR1 MNHEY and CDR2 SMNVEV (reference sequence). The CDR3 protein is CASSSFRPGGNEKLFF. The CDR3 region has the DNA TGTGCCAGCAGTTCCTTCAGACCAGGGGGTAATGAAAAACTGTTTTTT.

V is TRBV27 and J is TRBJ2-7; D gene unclear. Germline values: CDR1 MNHEY, CDR2 SMNVEV (reference sequence). The CDR3 is 13 residues long. The V end lost 1 base, the J end lost 3 bases, and 7 bases lay between the germline ends. CDR3 bases: TGTGCCAGCAGTTTATACAGAGACTACGAGCAGTACTTC. Translation gives CASSLYRDYEQYF.

Ten or more counts support this clonotype. J is TRBJ1-1 and V is TRBV7-8; D unresolved. Trimming stripped 5 bases from V and 3 bases from J, with 10 bases between. The V gene's germline CDR1 is SGHVS and CDR2 FQNEAQ. This CDR3 is built from 13 residues. The CDR3 DNA reads as TGTGCCAGCAGCGGAGGTCACTACACTGAAGCTTTCTTT. Amino acids: CASSGGHYTEAFF.

The CDR3 DNA reads TGCGCCAGCAGCCAAGTGGAAATCGACAGGGAACAAGAGACCCAGTACTTC. It specifies CASSQVEIDREQETQYF. J is TRBJ2-5 and V is TRBV4-1; the match to TRBD1 covers 7 bases. The CDR3 sequence is 17 residues long. Germline loops: CDR1 MGHRA, CDR2 YSYEKL. Losses at the gene ends were 1 base for V and 2 bases for J; bases not matched to a gene: 10.

This clonotype was observed a handful of times. An end of the junction differs from the germline gene, which may be a read error. The chain employs TRBV7-7 and TRBJ2-5, with TRBD2 matching 9 bases. CDR1 is SSHAT and CDR2 is FNYEAQ in the germline V gene (reference sequence). The CDR3 is 15 amino acids. The CDR3 loop is CASSLSGGIGETQYF. Here the CDR3 DNA reads TGTGCTAGCAGCTTGAGCGGGGGGATCGGAGAGACCCAGTACTTC.

In its sample, this clonotype was seen a few times. This may be a read error: a much more frequent sequence differs by one nucleotide. V usage is TRBV20-1 and J usage is TRBJ1-5, with a possible D match to TRBD1 (5 bases). Trimming removed 6 bases at V and 2 bases at J, with 14 bases between. From germline, CDR1 is DFQATT and CDR2 SNEGSKA (reference sequence). The CDR3 sequence is 14 residues long. The CDR3 sequence is CSAGKDTRNQPQHF. The DNA of the CDR3 is TGCAGTGCCGGGAAGGACACGCGCAATCAGCCCCAGCATTTT.

For this clonotype: At one of its ends the junction is not consistent with the germline gene, which may arise from a read error. The chain links TRBV12-3 or TRBV12-4 to TRBJ1-6; D not resolved. The CDR3 is 13 residues long. CDR3 nucleotide sequence: TGTGCCAGCAGTACGCGGCCGGGGTCACCCCGCCACTTT. Protein sequence: CASSTRPGSPRHF.

This clonotype was observed a handful of times. This clone may be a read error of a much larger clone one base away. The chain carries TRBV10-2 and TRBJ2-5; the D gene is possibly TRBD2 (7 bases). The V and J ends lost 3 bases and 4 bases respectively, with 9 bases between them. This CDR3 has 13 residues. Germline CDR1 WSHSY, CDR2 SAAADI. The DNA of the CDR3 is TGCGCCAGCAGTGAAGGGGGGGGAGAGACCCAGTACTTC. This encodes CASSEGGGETQYF.

This clonotype was seen only a few times. The rearrangement joins TRBV9 to TRBJ2-3; 9 nucleotides agree with TRBD1. Germline lookup yields CDR1 SGDLS and CDR2 YYNGEE. Trimming removed 3 bases from V and 6 bases from J; junction bases left unmatched: 8. This CDR3 contains 15 residues. The CDR3 coding sequence is TGTGCCAGCAGCGCGACCGGGACAGGGCTTGATACGCAGTATTTT. The encoded protein is CASSATGTGLDTQYF.

The J gene is TRBJ1-4, the V gene TRBV20-1; 10 bases fit TRBD1. Germline values: CDR1 DFQATT, CDR2 SNEGSKA (reference sequence). The CDR3 sequence is 17 residues long. Germline trimming cut 0 bases from V and 7 bases from J; bases unmatched to any gene: 11. Written as DNA, the CDR3 is TGCAGTGCTAGAGATCCCCGACAGGGGGCAAGGGGTGAAAAACTGTTTTTT. Its protein is CSARDPRQGARGEKLFF.

The chain uses TRBV6-5 and TRBJ2-7; D call uncertain. V lost 0 bases and J lost 4, with 7 bases in between. CDR3 size: 13 residues. Germline CDR1 MNHEY, CDR2 SVGAGI. The CDR3 DNA reads as TGTGCCAGCAGTTACTCGGCTGGGTACGAGCAGTACTTC. Its protein product is CASSYSAGYEQYF.

This clonotype showed up many times. The J gene is TRBJ2-3, the V gene TRBV5-1; 7 bases agree with TRBD2. The V gene end was trimmed by 6 bases and the J gene end by 6 bases; junction bases not matched to a gene: 7. The germline V gene has CDR1 SGHRS and CDR2 YFSETQ. This CDR3 has 13 residues. The CDR3 bases are TGCGCCAGCAATCCCGGGGGGAGCGATACGCAGTATTTT. Residues: CASNPGGSDTQYF.

In this sample, this clonotype turned up a few times. This may stem from a read error, because a much larger clone lies one nucleotide away. V is TRBV20-1 and J is TRBJ2-5; 13 nucleotides line up with TRBD2. The CDR3 has 15 amino acids. CDR1 DFQATT and CDR2 SNEGSKA come from the germline V gene (reference sequence). Trimming cost V 6 bases and J 5 bases; bases outside gene matches: 9. The CDR3 reads CSAILAGGPGETQYF. DNA of the CDR3: TGCAGTGCAATACTAGCGGGGGGGCCTGGTGAGACCCAGTACTTC.

This chain connects TRBV20-1 to TRBJ2-7; TRBD2 matches 11 bases. Germline loops: CDR1 DFQATT, CDR2 SNEGSKA (reference sequence). Unmatched junction bases numbered 6, after V lost 6 bases and J lost 2 bases. This CDR3 is built from 14 residues. The CDR3 DNA reads TGCAGTGCGTACGGGACTAGCGGAGCCTACGAGCAGTACTTC. It yields the protein CSAYGTSGAYEQYF.

The chain couples TRBV7-2 to TRBJ2-1; D not certain. Germline CDR1 reads SGHTA; CDR2 reads FQGNSA. The CDR3 extends over 13 amino acids. Trimming left V 3 bases short and J 5 bases short, with 8 bases between. The CDR3 spells CASSFTNDNEQFF. CDR3 DNA sequence: TGTGCCAGCAGCTTCACCAATGACAATGAGCAGTTCTTC.

V and J are TRBV24-1 and TRBJ2-3; D remains ambiguous. CDR3 length: 11 residues. Trimming pared 8 bases from V and 2 bases from J, leaving 4 bases between. CDR1 and CDR2 from the germline V gene are KGHDR and SFDVKD. The CDR3, as DNA: TGTGCCACCAAACACACAGATACGCAGTATTTT. Translation: CATKHTDTQYF.

This clonotype was observed many times. The genes are TRBV20-1 and TRBJ2-3, with TRBD2 identical over 14 bases. CDR1 and CDR2 (germline): DFQATT, SNEGSKA (reference sequence). The CDR3 consists of 14 residues. V lost 4 bases and J lost 4; bases outside the gene matches: 1. CDR3: CSATTSGGADTQYF. The CDR3 nucleotides read TGCAGTGCTACGACTAGCGGGGGGGCAGATACGCAGTATTTT.

As concerns this clonotype: One junction end does not reproduce the germline sequence, and a read error may be involved. The genes are TRBV4-2 and TRBJ2-5; TRBD1 might be the D (6 bases). The CDR3 is 15 residues long. Looked up from germline, CDR1 is LGHNA and CDR2 is YNFKEQ. This CDR3 reads CASSRTATYQETQDF. CDR3 coding DNA: TGTGCCAGCAGCCGGACAGCAACTTACCAAGAGACCCAGGACTTC.

The chain couples TRBV4-1 to TRBJ1-1; D is unresolved. Germline V gene sequence: CDR1 MGHRA, CDR2 YSYEKL. The CDR3 sequence is 14 residues long. V lost 0 bases and J 1 base, leaving 6 bases between the germline ends. The CDR3 spells CASSQDLRNTEAFF. The CDR3 DNA sequence: TGCGCCAGCAGCCAAGATTTGAGGAACACTGAAGCTTTCTTT.

As regards this clonotype: An end of the junction does not agree with germline; a read error may underlie this. DNA for the CDR3: TGTGCCAGCGGCCAGACAGGGTACACAGATACGCAGTATTTT. Amino acid sequence: CASGQTGYTDTQYF. V gene TRBV3-1 combines with J gene TRBJ2-3; 7 nucleotides line up with TRBD1. Per the germline V gene, CDR1 is LGHDT and CDR2 is YNNKEL (reference sequence). CDR3 length equals 14 residues.

This chain joins TRBV3-1 and TRBJ1-1; D gene ambiguous. The V end was cut by 5 bases, the J end by 0 bases, with 10 bases between. The length of the CDR3 is 14 residues. Germline V CDR1 and CDR2: LGHDT, YNNKEL (reference sequence). This chain's CDR3 is CASSAFTVNTEAFF. The CDR3 coding sequence is TGTGCCAGCAGCGCATTTACAGTGAACACTGAAGCTTTCTTT.

The sample holds a few counts of this clonotype. The chain uses TRBV6-5 and TRBJ2-2; D may be TRBD1 (5 bases). Trimming cost V 0 bases and J 5 bases, with 19 bases left between them. The CDR3 contains 18 residues. From germline, CDR1 is MNHEY and CDR2 SVGAGI. In nucleotides, the CDR3 is TGTGCCAGCAGTTACTCTCCAGAGACTTACCAGGGAACCGGGGAGCTGTTTTTT. This encodes CASSYSPETYQGTGELFF.

There are many counts of this clonotype. The chain couples TRBV20-1 to TRBJ1-2, with TRBD1 identical over 8 bases. Germline assignment: CDR1 DFQATT and CDR2 SNEGSKA (reference sequence). J lost 7 bases, V lost 6 bases, and 16 bases had no gene match. There are 15 residues in the CDR3. This chain's CDR3 is CSAPLGDRTAGGYTF. The CDR3 DNA reads as TGCAGTGCCCCCCTAGGGGACAGGACTGCGGGTGGCTACACCTTC.

This clonotype came up a few times. A clone one base away is much larger, so this may be a read error. The V and J genes are TRBV12-3 or TRBV12-4 and TRBJ2-7; 10 nucleotides match TRBD2. Germline trimming cut 7 bases from V and 3 bases from J; bases unmatched to any gene: 3. This CDR3 spans 13 amino acids. CDR3 coding DNA: TGTGCCAGCAAGACTAGCGGGTACTACGAGCAGTACTTC. This translates into CASKTSGYYEQYF.

This clonotype showed up many times. The J gene is TRBJ2-6, the V gene TRBV28, with 11 bases aligning to TRBD1. CDR1 and CDR2 (germline): MDHEN, SYDVKM. CDR3 size: 18 residues. The J segment lost 1 base and the V segment lost 4 bases, leaving 6 bases of the junction unmatched. CDR3 nucleotides: TGTGCCAGCAGTTGGTTGGGGACAGGGGGTTCTGGGGCCAACGTCCTGACTTTC. Its protein is CASSWLGTGGSGANVLTF.